This is a list of T cell receptor beta chains from one sample in a study of blood T cell repertoires in COVID-19. Profiled with immunoSEQ multiplex PCR; TCRdb holds only in-frame clones, not every one. In the table there are some 170,000 clones, about 81% of which are singletons. The sequencing sample was made of peripheral blood. The receptor set was obtained from an elderly woman with acute or convalescent COVID-19. The CDR3 runs from the conserved cysteine through the conserved F or W. D genes are given only for firm matches. The size of a clone is reported for some rows only, either as once, few or many, or as a class for expanded clones.

j_call clone_size v_call d_call cdr3_aa cdr3_nt
TRBJ1-4 NA TRBV6-5 NA CASSYGGGQNEKLFF TGTGCCAGCAGTTACGGTGGAGGACAGAATGAAAAACTGTTTTTT
TRBJ2-7 NA TRBV27 TRBD2 CASSPLGLAGTYEQYF TGTGCCAGCAGTCCCCTAGGACTAGCGGGAACCTACGAGCAGTACTTC
TRBJ1-1 NA TRBV29-1 NA CSADWGLERGEAFF TGCAGCGCCGATTGGGGGCTTGAGCGTGGTGAAGCTTTCTTT
TRBJ1-2 once TRBV3-1/TRBV3-2 NA CASSTGYGYTF TGTGCCAGCAGCACAGGGTATGGCTACACCTTC
TRBJ1-2 NA TRBV5-4 NA CASSQHTDYGYTF TGTGCCAGCAGTCAGCACACAGACTATGGCTACACCTTC
TRBJ2-7 NA TRBV4-2 TRBD2 CASSQEGLAGVSQDF TGTGCCAGCAGCCAAGAAGGACTAGCGGGAGTGAGCCAGGACTTC
TRBJ2-1 NA TRBV19 TRBD2 CASSTGLATQFF TGTGCCAGTAGTACGGGACTAGCGACGCAGTTCTTC
TRBJ2-7 few TRBV7-2 TRBD2 CASSLRLAEAYEQYF TGTGCCAGCAGCCTGAGACTAGCGGAGGCTTACGAGCAGTACTTC
TRBJ2-3 NA TRBV10-2 NA CASSESGDTQYF TGCGCCAGCAGTGAGTCCGGGGATACGCAGTATTTT
TRBJ2-5 NA TRBV11-2 TRBD2 CASSVGLAGGPTTQYF TGTGCCAGCAGCGTTGGACTAGCGGGAGGTCCCACGACCCAGTACTTC
TRBJ1-1 once TRBV27 NA CASSFFGSLNTEAFF NA
TRBJ1-6 NA TRBV4-3 NA CASSQDLDSTGSPLHF TGCGCCAGCAGCCAAGATCTCGACTCTACAGGTTCACCCCTCCACTTT
TRBJ2-5 NA TRBV19 NA CASSQKGETQYF TGTGCCAGTAGCCAGAAGGGGGAGACCCAGTACTTC
TRBJ2-5 NA TRBV15 TRBD2 CATSNRGGGETQYF TGTGCCACCAGCAACCGGGGGGGCGGCGAGACCCAGTACTTC
TRBJ1-4 NA TRBV28 TRBD1 CASYQGATNEKLFF TGTGCCAGTTATCAGGGGGCAACTAATGAAAAACTGTTTTTT
TRBJ2-1 once TRBV4-3 TRBD1 CASSQVPGGRRFHEQFF TGCGCCAGCAGCCAAGTCCCAGGGGGAAGAAGGTTCCATGAGCAGTTCTTC
TRBJ1-5 NA TRBV19 NA CASMSLGVQPQHF TGTGCCAGTATGAGTTTAGGGGTCCAGCCCCAGCATTTT
TRBJ2-2 NA TRBV30 TRBD1 CAWSERGRGLSGELFF TGTGCCTGGAGTGAACGTGGCAGGGGGCTATCCGGGGAGCTGTTTTTT
TRBJ2-4 NA TRBV5-6 NA CASSPSSDLAKNIQYF TGTGCCAGCAGCCCCTCCAGTGATCTAGCCAAAAACATTCAGTACTTC
TRBJ1-4 NA TRBV15 NA CATSRGQGTNEKLFF TGTGCCACCAGCAGAGGCCAGGGAACTAATGAAAAACTGTTTTTT
TRBJ2-1 NA TRBV12-3/TRBV12-4 NA CASSLANEQFF TGTGCCAGCAGCCTCGCGAATGAGCAGTTCTTC
TRBJ2-5 NA TRBV5-6 TRBD1 CASSIRTGGGETQYF TGTGCCAGCAGCATCAGGACAGGGGGCGGGGAGACCCAGTACTTC
TRBJ1-1 NA TRBV10-3 NA CASNPWGEATEAFF TGTGCCTCCAATCCATGGGGGGAGGCCACTGAAGCTTTCTTT
TRBJ2-7 NA TRBV14 TRBD1 CASRQTGTGNEQYF TGTGCCAGCAGGCAGACCGGGACAGGGAACGAGCAGTACTTC
TRBJ1-2 NA TRBV29-1 NA CSVEDGPSGYTF TGCAGCGTTGAAGATGGGCCAAGTGGCTACACCTTC
TRBJ2-2 NA TRBV2 TRBD1 CASTGTGGTGGELFF TGTGCCAGCACCGGGACAGGGGGGACGGGCGGGGAGCTGTTTTTT
TRBJ1-1 few TRBV5-4 TRBD1 CASSLGGTGGIHTEAFF TGTGCCAGCAGCTTGGGAGGGACAGGGGGCATTCACACTGAAGCTTTCTTT
TRBJ1-2 NA TRBV13 NA CASSLPVIYGYTF TGTGCCAGCAGCCTTCCAGTAATTTATGGCTACACCTTC
TRBJ2-2 NA TRBV3-1/TRBV3-2 NA CASSQAQVQAGELFF TGTGCCAGCAGCCAGGCCCAGGTACAGGCCGGGGAGCTGTTTTTT
TRBJ1-2 NA TRBV29-1 TRBD1 CSGGQGADYGYTF TGCAGCGGCGGACAGGGGGCTGACTATGGCTACACCTTC
TRBJ2-7 NA TRBV7-2 TRBD1 CASSLGQGAYEQYF TGTGCCAGCAGCCTCGGACAGGGGGCCTACGAGCAGTACTTC
TRBJ2-7 NA TRBV4-2 TRBD2 CASSQGRGGAYEQYF TGTGCCAGCAGCCAAGGGCGCGGGGGGGCCTACGAGCAGTACTTC
TRBJ1-5 once TRBV5-5 NA CASSLWQAGRPQHF TGTGCCAGCAGCTTGTGGCAGGCGGGGCGGCCCCAGCATTTT
TRBJ1-6 NA TRBV7-2 NA CASSLQGIGNSPLHF TGTGCCAGCAGCTTACAGGGAATCGGTAATTCACCCCTCCACTTT
TRBJ2-7 NA TRBV7-2 TRBD1 CASSLFGDRGEQYF TGTGCCAGCAGCTTATTCGGCGACAGGGGAGAGCAGTACTTC
TRBJ2-3 NA TRBV7-2 NA CASSFNAGPDTQYF TGTGCCAGCAGCTTTAACGCGGGACCAGATACGCAGTATTTT
TRBJ2-3 NA TRBV14 NA CASSQGRRGRSQYF TGTGCCAGCAGCCAAGGAAGGAGAGGGAGGAGCCAGTATTTT
TRBJ2-5 once TRBV19 TRBD1 CASSLRDRVLETQYF TGTGCCAGTAGTCTAAGGGACAGGGTGTTAGAGACCCAGTACTTC
TRBJ1-5 NA TRBV19 NA CASSSVSGGQPQHF TGTGCCAGTAGTTCCGTTTCGGGAGGTCAGCCCCAGCATTTT
TRBJ1-1 once TRBV11-2 NA CASSLGTAANTEAFF TGTGCCAGCAGCTTAGGAACAGCTGCGAACACTGAAGCTTTCTTT
TRBJ2-1 NA TRBV28 TRBD2 CASSSSGSLSYEQFF TGTGCCAGCAGTTCGAGCGGGAGTCTATCGTATGAGCAGTTCTTC
TRBJ2-5 NA TRBV24-1 TRBD2 CATSPTLAGSAQYF TGTGCCACCAGTCCCACACTAGCGGGTAGCGCCCAGTACTTC
TRBJ1-2 NA TRBV5-1 TRBD1 CASSLGQVYGYTF TGCGCCAGCAGTTTGGGACAGGTTTATGGCTACACCTTC
TRBJ1-1 NA TRBV6-5 NA CASSYEEKTEAFF TGTGCCAGCAGTTACGAGGAAAAGACTGAAGCTTTCTTT
TRBJ1-5 NA TRBV7-8 TRBD1 CASSLRLGTGTLSNQPQHF TGTGCCAGCAGCTTAAGGTTGGGGACAGGAACCCTCAGCAATCAGCCCCAGCATTTT
TRBJ2-5 NA TRBV19 NA CASGVASGLETQYF TGTGCCAGTGGGGTAGCATCGGGATTGGAGACCCAGTACTTC
TRBJ2-7 NA TRBV5-4 TRBD2 CASSLGGVGEQYF TGTGCCAGCAGCCTGGGGGGGGTTGGCGAGCAGTACTTC
TRBJ2-3 once TRBV11-3 TRBD2 CASSQGLAGASFTDTQYF TGTGCCAGCAGCCAGGGACTAGCGGGGGCGAGCTTCACAGATACGCAGTATTTT
TRBJ2-5 NA TRBV19 NA CASSFQVSGETQYF TGTGCCAGTAGTTTCCAGGTTTCTGGTGAGACCCAGTACTTC
TRBJ2-3 NA TRBV5-1 TRBD1 CASSFDRGRADTQYF TGCGCCAGCAGCTTTGACAGGGGGCGCGCAGATACGCAGTATTTT
TRBJ2-1 NA TRBV4-3 NA CASSHRPVDEQFF TGCGCCAGCAGCCACAGGCCTGTGGATGAGCAGTTCTTC
TRBJ1-5 NA TRBV4-3 NA CASSQGGSHNQPQHF TGCGCCAGCAGCCAAGGAGGGAGTCACAATCAGCCCCAGCATTTT
TRBJ1-1 NA TRBV9 NA CASSVGPGEAFF TGTGCCAGCAGCGTAGGACCCGGGGAAGCTTTCTTT
TRBJ2-3 NA TRBV10-1 TRBD2 CASSRLAGSTDTQYF TGCGCCAGCAGTCGCCTAGCGGGAAGCACAGATACGCAGTATTTT
TRBJ1-6 NA TRBV2 TRBD1 CASSLGQANSPLHF TGTGCCAGCAGCCTGGGACAGGCAAATTCACCCCTCCACTTT
TRBJ1-2 once TRBV12-3/TRBV12-4 NA CASSLNFYGYTF TGTGCCAGCTCCTTAAACTTTTATGGCTACACCTTC